These T cell receptor beta chains were read from a single sample in a study of CD8 T cells in ankylosing spondylitis. TCRdb analysed the 5' RACE reads with MiXCR anew, one entry per CDR3 protein. The sample contains about 210,000 distinct CDR3 sequences, just under 7.5% of which appear only once. The sequencing input was blood, either unsorted or a sorted T cell fraction (not recorded which). The receptors were sampled from a male donor with ankylosing spondylitis. Each CDR3 is given with its conserved first and last residue. A D gene is named only where the DNA matches it firmly. The listing skips clone size in some rows; elsewhere it reads once, few, many or a size class.

CDR3aa: CASRKQVSGANVLTF
CDR3nt: TGTGCCAGCAGAAAACAGGTCTCTGGGGCCAACGTCCTGACTTTC
j_gene: TRBJ2-6
d_gene: NA
v_gene: TRBV6-1
abundance: NA

CDR3aa: CSAPTDSSSYEQYF
CDR3nt: TGCAGTGCTCCCACGGACTCGAGCTCCTACGAGCAGTACTTC
j_gene: TRBJ2-7
d_gene: NA
v_gene: TRBV20-1
abundance: many

CDR3aa: CSARGTSGRATYEQYF
CDR3nt: TGCAGTGCTAGAGGGACTAGCGGGAGGGCCACTTACGAGCAGTACTTC
j_gene: TRBJ2-7
d_gene: TRBD2
v_gene: TRBV20-1
abundance: NA

CDR3aa: CSASGPVDYEQYF
CDR3nt: TGCAGTGCTAGTGGGCCAGTCGACTACGAGCAGTACTTC
j_gene: TRBJ2-7
d_gene: NA
v_gene: TRBV20-1
abundance: many

CDR3aa: CASSRRGQGRYYEQYF
CDR3nt: TGTGCCAGCAGCCGCCGCGGACAGGGAAGGTACTACGAGCAGTACTTC
j_gene: TRBJ2-7
d_gene: TRBD1
v_gene: TRBV13
abundance: many

CDR3aa: CASSSSLVGYEQYF
CDR3nt: TGTGCCAGCAGTTCCTCACTCGTCGGCTACGAGCAGTACTTC
j_gene: TRBJ2-7
d_gene: NA
v_gene: TRBV6-5
abundance: many

CDR3aa: CASSRGSSYEQYF
CDR3nt: TGTGCCAGTAGCCGCGGGAGCTCCTACGAGCAGTACTTC
j_gene: TRBJ2-7
d_gene: TRBD2
v_gene: TRBV19
abundance: NA

CDR3aa: CASEGQNSYEQYF
CDR3nt: TGTGCCAGCGAGGGACAGAACTCCTACGAGCAGTACTTC
j_gene: TRBJ2-7
d_gene: TRBD1
v_gene: TRBV7-9
abundance: many

CDR3aa: CSARPTTREQYF
CDR3nt: TGCAGTGCCCGACCGACCACACGGGAGCAGTACTTC
j_gene: TRBJ2-7
d_gene: NA
v_gene: TRBV20-1
abundance: few

CDR3aa: CSARDGRGGNEQFF
CDR3nt: TGCAGTGCTAGAGATGGGCGGGGAGGCAATGAGCAGTTCTTC
j_gene: TRBJ2-1
d_gene: NA
v_gene: TRBV20-1
abundance: NA

CDR3aa: CASSQDRPGQGVREQFF
CDR3nt: TGCGCCAGCAGCCAAGATAGACCGGGACAGGGGGTGAGGGAGCAGTTCTTC
j_gene: TRBJ2-1
d_gene: TRBD1
v_gene: TRBV4-3
abundance: many

CDR3aa: CASSLGPGVTKFEQFF
CDR3nt: TGTGCCAGCAGCTTAGGCCCGGGGGTGACAAAATTTGAGCAGTTCTTC
j_gene: TRBJ2-1
d_gene: NA
v_gene: TRBV7-9
abundance: many

CDR3aa: CASSRSSGGLRNEQFF
CDR3nt: TGTGCCAGCAGCCGCTCCTCGGGGGGTCTGCGCAATGAGCAGTTCTTC
j_gene: TRBJ2-1
d_gene: TRBD2
v_gene: TRBV27
abundance: few

CDR3aa: CSVPTGTGGSPLHF
CDR3nt: TGCAGTGTTCCGACCGGGACAGGGGGCTCACCCCTCCACTTT
j_gene: TRBJ1-6
d_gene: TRBD1
v_gene: TRBV20-1
abundance: NA

CDR3aa: CASSLGGRHSNQPQHF
CDR3nt: TGTGCCAGCAGCTTAGGGGGGCGGCATAGCAATCAGCCCCAGCATTTT
j_gene: TRBJ1-5
d_gene: NA
v_gene: TRBV7-9
abundance: many

CDR3aa: CASSVAGQTSSGNTIYF
CDR3nt: TGTGCCAGCAGCGTAGCTGGGCAGACGAGCTCTGGAAACACCATATATTTT
j_gene: TRBJ1-3
d_gene: NA
v_gene: TRBV9
abundance: many

CDR3aa: CASSLTPGESLTDTQYF
CDR3nt: TGTGCCAGCAGCTTAACCCCCGGGGAATCCCTCACAGATACGCAGTATTTT
j_gene: TRBJ2-3
d_gene: NA
v_gene: TRBV11-2
abundance: NA

CDR3aa: CASSDQGTAYEQYF
CDR3nt: TGTGCCAGCAGTGATCAGGGGACAGCTTACGAGCAGTACTTC
j_gene: TRBJ2-7
d_gene: TRBD1
v_gene: TRBV25-1
abundance: many

CDR3aa: CASSVGTSGRAREQYF
CDR3nt: TGTGCCAGCTCCGTAGGGACTAGCGGGAGGGCCCGGGAGCAGTACTTC
j_gene: TRBJ2-7
d_gene: TRBD2
v_gene: TRBV25-1
abundance: NA

CDR3aa: CASSLSLGGNYGEAFF
CDR3nt: TGTGCCAGCAGCTTATCTTTAGGGGGTAATTACGGTGAAGCTTTCTTT
j_gene: TRBJ1-1
d_gene: NA
v_gene: TRBV11-2
abundance: NA

CDR3aa: CASRIGQEYF
CDR3nt: TGTGCCAGCAGGATAGGACAGGAGTACTTC
j_gene: TRBJ2-5
d_gene: TRBD1
v_gene: TRBV2
abundance: many

CDR3aa: CASSLTGEEDIQYF
CDR3nt: TGTGCCAGCAGTTTAACAGGGGAGGAGGACATTCAGTACTTC
j_gene: TRBJ2-4
d_gene: NA
v_gene: TRBV28
abundance: NA

CDR3aa: CASSQAGTGDGYTF
CDR3nt: TGTGCCAGCAGCCAGGCCGGGACAGGGGATGGCTACACCTTC
j_gene: TRBJ1-2
d_gene: TRBD1
v_gene: TRBV4-2
abundance: many

CDR3aa: CASSPVPSSYEQYF
CDR3nt: TGTGCCAGCAGCCCAGTCCCTAGCTCCTACGAGCAGTACTTC
j_gene: TRBJ2-7
d_gene: NA
v_gene: TRBV7-6
abundance: NA

CDR3aa: CASSFKGESGQPQHF
CDR3nt: TGTGCCAGCAGTTTTAAGGGGGAGTCGGGACAGCCCCAGCATTTT
j_gene: TRBJ1-5
d_gene: NA
v_gene: TRBV12-3/TRBV12-4
abundance: many